These T cell receptor beta chains were read from a single sample in a study of Ad26.COV2.S vaccination and SARS-CoV-2 variants. Clones were read by immunoSEQ multiplex PCR, and TCRdb kept only the in-frame ones, dropping some. Here the sample spans about 350,000 clones, roughly 94% being singletons. Sequenced material: peripheral blood, taken after recovery from COVID-19. The receptors originated from a human donor who had recovered from COVID-19. The CDR3 runs from the conserved cysteine through the conserved F or W. D genes are given only for firm matches. Clone size appears in some rows only: once, few, many, or a class for an expanded clone.

CDR3 DNA	CDR3 protein	clone size	V gene	J gene	D gene
TGTGCCAGCAGCTTTGGGACAGGGGGGAAGCCTAACTATGGCTACACCTTC	CASSFGTGGKPNYGYTF	NA	TRBV7-8	TRBJ1-2	TRBD1
TGTGCCAGCAGTGAATTGCGAGTCGAAGAGACCCAGTACTTC	CASSELRVEETQYF	NA	TRBV25-1	TRBJ2-5	NA
TGTGCCAGCAGCCAAGCGAGGATTGGGTCCTACGAGCAGTACTTC	CASSQARIGSYEQYF	NA	TRBV3-1/TRBV3-2	TRBJ2-7	NA
TGTGCCAGCAGTTACTCGAGCCTACCAGGGAATGAAAAACTGTTTTTT	CASSYSSLPGNEKLFF	NA	TRBV6-2/TRBV6-3	TRBJ1-4	NA
TGTGCCAGCAGTCTGGCTTTGGGCGGTAAAGAGTTCTTC	CASSLALGGKEFF	NA	TRBV27	TRBJ2-1	NA
TGTGCCAGCAGCTTACGCGGGGCAGGAACAGATACGCAGTATTTT	CASSLRGAGTDTQYF	NA	TRBV7-9	TRBJ2-3	NA
TGTGCCAGCAGCGACAGGGGGGCCTATGGCTACACCTTC	CASSDRGAYGYTF	NA	TRBV2	TRBJ1-2	TRBD1
TGCGCCAGCACAGGGTCCCCGGGGAGTGGCTACACCTTC	CASTGSPGSGYTF	NA	TRBV5-1	TRBJ1-2	NA
TGTGCCAGCTCACTCCGGGACAGGGGAGGCGAGACCCAGTACTTC	CASSLRDRGGETQYF	NA	TRBV18	TRBJ2-5	TRBD1
TGTGCCAGCAGTGAAACCCCCGAACCCGATTACGGCGGGGAGCTGTTTTTT	CASSETPEPDYGGELFF	NA	TRBV6-1	TRBJ2-2	NA
TGCGCCAGCAGCTTGACTGGACTAGCGGGGGCCTACAATGAGCAGTTCTTC	CASSLTGLAGAYNEQFF	NA	TRBV5-1	TRBJ2-1	TRBD2
TGTGCCAGCAGCGTAGAGTCTAGCGGGATCTACAATGAGCAGTTCTTC	CASSVESSGIYNEQFF	NA	TRBV9	TRBJ2-1	TRBD2
TGTGCCAGTAGCCCATCGGCGGACTCTGGAAACACCATATATTTT	CASSPSADSGNTIYF	once	TRBV19	TRBJ1-3	NA
TGTGCCACCAGCAGAGGCGGAACAAGACAGTTAAGAAGTAGGACTGAAGCTTTCTTT	CATSRGGTRQLRSRTEAFF	NA	TRBV15	TRBJ1-1	NA
TGCGCCAGCAGCCCTGGGTGGGGGCTCTCCTACGAGCAGTACTTC	CASSPGWGLSYEQYF	NA	TRBV4-1	TRBJ2-7	NA
TGCGCCAGCAGAGGGGAAACTAATGAAAAACTGTTTTTT	CASRGETNEKLFF	NA	TRBV10-2	TRBJ1-4	NA
TGTGCCAGTAGTCCGGCTGCCGGGACAGGGGTTTTCAGCACAGATACGCAGTATTTT	CASSPAAGTGVFSTDTQYF	NA	TRBV19	TRBJ2-3	TRBD1
TGCAGCGTTGAAGTCGGACAGGGTTTGTTAGATACGCAGTATTTT	CSVEVGQGLLDTQYF	NA	TRBV29-1	TRBJ2-3	TRBD1
TGTGCCAGCAGCGAAAACACCGGGGAGCTGTTTTTT	CASSENTGELFF	NA	TRBV9	TRBJ2-2	NA
TGTGCCAGCAGCTTGGAGGGACCCTACTTCCAGTACTTC	CASSLEGPYFQYF	NA	TRBV5-6	TRBJ2-5	NA
TGTGCCAGCAGTCCAATTGGGGCGGGGCTTGAAGCTTTCTTT	CASSPIGAGLEAFF	NA	TRBV27	TRBJ1-1	NA
TGTGCCAGCCGGGTGTTTCTGAGGGGAGAGACCCAGTACTTC	CASRVFLRGETQYF	NA	TRBV7-9	TRBJ2-5	NA
TGTGCCAGCAGCTTTTCAGGGTGGTCCGGCGGGAAAAACACTGAAGCTTTCTTT	CASSFSGWSGGKNTEAFF	NA	TRBV11-2	TRBJ1-1	NA
TGTGCCAGCAGCAGGGGAAGTCTCGAAGCTTTCTTT	CASSRGSLEAFF	once	TRBV6-5	TRBJ1-1	NA
TGCGCCAGCAGCCAACTGATTAGACAGGGACGGAACACTGAAGCTTTCTTT	CASSQLIRQGRNTEAFF	few	TRBV4-1	TRBJ1-1	TRBD1
TGCGCCAGCAGCATAGTTGCAGGGGCCGGTTCTTCTGGAAACACCATATATTTT	CASSIVAGAGSSGNTIYF	NA	TRBV5-1	TRBJ1-3	NA
TGTGCCAGTAAAACCGGGACAGGGGACTATGGCTACACCTTC	CASKTGTGDYGYTF	NA	TRBV2	TRBJ1-2	TRBD1
TGTGCCAGCAGCTCTGGACAGGGATGGGAAGAGACCCTCCACTTT	CASSSGQGWEETLHF	NA	TRBV11-2	TRBJ1-6	TRBD1
TGTGCCAGCAAAGTGGGCCTCTCTGGAAACACCATATATTTT	CASKVGLSGNTIYF	NA	TRBV7-9	TRBJ1-3	NA
TGTGCCATCAGTGAGTCGAGGGGGAAGGGCTCCTACAATGAGCAGTTCTTC	CAISESRGKGSYNEQFF	NA	TRBV10-3	TRBJ2-1	NA
TGTGCCAGCAGCCATTTCTTCGGAGAGGGGGCGAGGACTGAAGCTTTCTTT	CASSHFFGEGARTEAFF	NA	TRBV4-2	TRBJ1-1	TRBD1
TGTGCCAGTAGTGCCCCCCGGAAAGGCTTAAATCAGCCCCAGCATTTT	CASSAPRKGLNQPQHF	NA	TRBV19	TRBJ1-5	NA
TGTGCCAGCAGCCGAGAGGGCACTGAAGCTTTCTTT	CASSREGTEAFF	NA	TRBV6-5	TRBJ1-1	NA
TGTGCCAGCAGCCAAGTCTGGGGCTCCTACAATGAGCAGTTCTTC	CASSQVWGSYNEQFF	NA	TRBV14	TRBJ2-1	NA
TGCAGCGTTGAAAGGCAGGGGACAGATACGCAGTATTTT	CSVERQGTDTQYF	NA	TRBV29-1	TRBJ2-3	NA
TGTGCCAGCAGCGGGGCGGGGGGGCCTAAGACCCAGTACTTC	CASSGAGGPKTQYF	NA	TRBV9	TRBJ2-5	TRBD2
TGTGCCAGTATCGGCGGGACCCGCACAGATACGCAGTATTTT	CASIGGTRTDTQYF	NA	TRBV19	TRBJ2-3	NA
TGTGCCAGCAGCCAAGCGCCCGGGGGAAACGGTAATTCACCCCTCCACTTT	CASSQAPGGNGNSPLHF	NA	TRBV4-2	TRBJ1-6	NA
TGTGCCAGCAGCTCTGGACAGCCCCAGACCCAGTACTTC	CASSSGQPQTQYF	NA	TRBV5-4	TRBJ2-5	NA
TGTGCCAGCAGGACGACAGGGGGAAACTCCTACGAGCAGTACTTC	CASRTTGGNSYEQYF	NA	TRBV11-2	TRBJ2-7	TRBD1
TGTGCCAGCAGCTTAGGTAAAGGGTCCTACACCTTC	CASSLGKGSYTF	NA	TRBV7-9	TRBJ1-2	NA
TGTGCCAGCAGTTTACAGGCGAACACTGAAGCTTTCTTT	CASSLQANTEAFF	once	TRBV27	TRBJ1-1	NA
TGCGCCAGCAGTGAGGGTCAGAGCTATGGCTACACCTTC	CASSEGQSYGYTF	NA	TRBV5-1	TRBJ1-2	NA
TGTGCCAGCAGCGTCCCTGACTATGAGCAGTTCTTC	CASSVPDYEQFF	NA	TRBV7-9	TRBJ2-1	NA
TGCGCCAGCAGCCAAGATACAGCTAATGAAAAACTGTTTTTT	CASSQDTANEKLFF	NA	TRBV4-1	TRBJ1-4	NA
TGTGCCAGCAGTGAATTAACCCACAGATACAATGAGCAGTTCTTC	CASSELTHRYNEQFF	once	TRBV25-1	TRBJ2-1	NA
TGTGCCAGCAGCTTTAATCCGGACGGTTACAATGAGCAGTTCTTC	CASSFNPDGYNEQFF	NA	TRBV7-9	TRBJ2-1	NA
TGTGCCAGCAGTTACACAAGCAATCAGCCCCAGCATTTT	CASSYTSNQPQHF	NA	TRBV6-2/TRBV6-3	TRBJ1-5	NA
TGTGCCAGCAGCTTCGGAAGTACGCAGTATTTT	CASSFGSTQYF	NA	TRBV6-5	TRBJ2-3	NA
TGTGCCAGCAGCGCCAGGGGGCGGGTTGAAGCTTTCTTT	CASSARGRVEAFF	NA	TRBV11-2	TRBJ1-1	TRBD1
TGTGCCAGCAGTCCCCTGGTAGATACGCAGTATTTT	CASSPLVDTQYF	NA	TRBV2	TRBJ2-3	NA
TGTGCCAGCAGTTACTCCACAGGGGGCTATGGCTACACCTTC	CASSYSTGGYGYTF	NA	TRBV6-5	TRBJ1-2	TRBD1
TGTGCCAGCAGCGGGGTCGGGACAGGGGACCCCAACAATGAGCAGTTCTTC	CASSGVGTGDPNNEQFF	NA	TRBV9	TRBJ2-1	TRBD1